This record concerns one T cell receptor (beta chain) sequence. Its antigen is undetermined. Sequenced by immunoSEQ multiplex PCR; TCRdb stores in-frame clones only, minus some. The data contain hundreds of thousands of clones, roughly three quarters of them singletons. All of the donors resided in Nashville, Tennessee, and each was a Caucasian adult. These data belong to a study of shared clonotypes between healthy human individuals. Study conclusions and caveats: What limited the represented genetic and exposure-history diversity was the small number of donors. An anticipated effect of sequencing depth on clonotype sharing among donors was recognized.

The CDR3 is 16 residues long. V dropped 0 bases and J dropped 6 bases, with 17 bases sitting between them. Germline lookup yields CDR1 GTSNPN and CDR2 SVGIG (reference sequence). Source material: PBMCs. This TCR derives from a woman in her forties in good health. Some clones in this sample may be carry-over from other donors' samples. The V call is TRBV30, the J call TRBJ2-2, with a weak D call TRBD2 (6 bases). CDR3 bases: TGTGCCTGGAGTGTATTTGCCGGAGGGCCTGCCGGGGAGCTGTTTTTT. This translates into CAWSVFAGGPAGELFF.